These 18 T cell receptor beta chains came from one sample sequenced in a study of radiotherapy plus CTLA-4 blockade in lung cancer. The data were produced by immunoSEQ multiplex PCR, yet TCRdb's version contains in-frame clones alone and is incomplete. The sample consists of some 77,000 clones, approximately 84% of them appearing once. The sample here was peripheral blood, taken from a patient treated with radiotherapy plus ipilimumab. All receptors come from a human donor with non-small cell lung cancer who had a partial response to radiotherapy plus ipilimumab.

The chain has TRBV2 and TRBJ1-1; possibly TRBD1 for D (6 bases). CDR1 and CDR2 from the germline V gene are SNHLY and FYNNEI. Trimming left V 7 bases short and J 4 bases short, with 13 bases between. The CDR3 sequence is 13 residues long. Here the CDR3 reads CASTPDRRTEAFF. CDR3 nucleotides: TGTGCCAGCACCCCCGACAGGCGCACTGAAGCTTTCTTT.

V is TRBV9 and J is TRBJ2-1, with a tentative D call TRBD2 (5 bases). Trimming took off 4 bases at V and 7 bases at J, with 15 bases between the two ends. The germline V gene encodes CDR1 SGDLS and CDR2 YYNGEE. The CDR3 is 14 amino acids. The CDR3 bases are TGTGCCAGCAGCCTCCAAGCCCCGGGGAATGAGCAGTTCTTC. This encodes CASSLQAPGNEQFF.

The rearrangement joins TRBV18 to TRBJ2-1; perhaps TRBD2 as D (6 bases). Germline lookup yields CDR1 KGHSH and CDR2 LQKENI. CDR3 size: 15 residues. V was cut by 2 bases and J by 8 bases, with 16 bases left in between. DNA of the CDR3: TGTGCCAGCTCACCAAGTAAACTAGCTGTAGATGAGCAGTTCTTC. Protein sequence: CASSPSKLAVDEQFF.

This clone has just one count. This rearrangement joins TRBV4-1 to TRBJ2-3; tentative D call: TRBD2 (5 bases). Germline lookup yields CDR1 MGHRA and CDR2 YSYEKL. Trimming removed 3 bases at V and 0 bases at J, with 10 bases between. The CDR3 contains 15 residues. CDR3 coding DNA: TGCGCCAGCAGCCAGTATCGGACTAGCACAGATACGCAGTATTTT. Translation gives CASSQYRTSTDTQYF.

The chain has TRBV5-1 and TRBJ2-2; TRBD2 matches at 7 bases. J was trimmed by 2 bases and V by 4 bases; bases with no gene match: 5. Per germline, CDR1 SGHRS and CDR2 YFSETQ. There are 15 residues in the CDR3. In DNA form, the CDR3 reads TGCGCCAGCAGCGCCGGAGCGGGAAACACCGGGGAGCTGTTTTTT. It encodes CASSAGAGNTGELFF.

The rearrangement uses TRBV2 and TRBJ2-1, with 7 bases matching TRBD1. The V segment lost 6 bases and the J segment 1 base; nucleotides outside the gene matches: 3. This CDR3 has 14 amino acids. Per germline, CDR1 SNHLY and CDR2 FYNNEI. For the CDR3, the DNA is TGTGCCAGCAGCCGGGACAGTTCCTACAATGAGCAGTTCTTC. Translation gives CASSRDSSYNEQFF.

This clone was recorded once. This chain's CDR3 is CASSPSQGALVLNEKLFF. Written as DNA, the CDR3 is TGTGCCAGCAGCCCGTCCCAGGGGGCTTTAGTCCTTAATGAAAAACTGTTTTTT. The V call is TRBV5-6, the J call TRBJ1-4, with 8 bases fitting TRBD1. The germline V gene has CDR1 SGHDT and CDR2 YYEEEE. The CDR3 loop spans 18 amino acids. V trimming: 4 bases; J trimming: 4 bases; junction bases outside the gene matches: 15.

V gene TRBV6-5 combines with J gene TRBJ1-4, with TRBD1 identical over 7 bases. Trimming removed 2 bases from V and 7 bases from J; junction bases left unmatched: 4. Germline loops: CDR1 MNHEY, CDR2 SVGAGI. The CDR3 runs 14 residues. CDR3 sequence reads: CASSYKGAGEKLFF. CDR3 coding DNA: TGTGCCAGCAGTTACAAGGGGGCAGGTGAAAAACTGTTTTTT.

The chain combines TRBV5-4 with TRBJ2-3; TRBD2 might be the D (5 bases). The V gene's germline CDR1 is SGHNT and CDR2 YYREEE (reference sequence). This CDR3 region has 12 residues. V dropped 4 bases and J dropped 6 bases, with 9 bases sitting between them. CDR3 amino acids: CASSRPGDTQYF. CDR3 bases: TGTGCCAGCAGCCGGCCGGGGGATACGCAGTATTTT.

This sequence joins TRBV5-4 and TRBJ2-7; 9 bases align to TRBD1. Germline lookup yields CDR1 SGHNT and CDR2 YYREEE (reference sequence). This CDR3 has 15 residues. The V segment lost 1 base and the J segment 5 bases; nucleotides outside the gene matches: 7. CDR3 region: CASSLRGTGTHEQYF. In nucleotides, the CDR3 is TGTGCCAGCAGCTTGCGCGGGACAGGGACTCACGAGCAGTACTTC. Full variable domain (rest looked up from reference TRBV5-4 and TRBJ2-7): ETGVTQSPTHLIKTRGQQVTLRCSSQSGHNTVSWYQQALGQGPQFIFQYYREEENGRGNFPPRFSGLQFPNYSSELNVNALELDDSALYLCASSLRGTGTHEQYFGPGTRLTVT.

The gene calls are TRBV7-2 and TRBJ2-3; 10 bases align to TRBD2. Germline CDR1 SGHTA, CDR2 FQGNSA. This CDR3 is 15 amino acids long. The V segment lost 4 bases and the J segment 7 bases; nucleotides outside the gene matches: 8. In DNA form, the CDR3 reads TGTGCCAGCAGCTACTCTAGCGGGAGTAAAAATACGCAGTATTTT. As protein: CASSYSSGSKNTQYF.

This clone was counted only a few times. The CDR3 bases are TGTGCCAGCAGCTGGGACAGGGGGCAGTACGAGCAGTACTTC. This gives the protein CASSWDRGQYEQYF. The rearrangement joins TRBV11-2 to TRBJ2-7; 12 bases line up with TRBD1. Unmatched junction bases numbered 2, after V lost 4 bases and J lost 4 bases. CDR1 is SGHAT and CDR2 is FQNNGV in the germline V gene. The CDR3 is 14 amino acids.

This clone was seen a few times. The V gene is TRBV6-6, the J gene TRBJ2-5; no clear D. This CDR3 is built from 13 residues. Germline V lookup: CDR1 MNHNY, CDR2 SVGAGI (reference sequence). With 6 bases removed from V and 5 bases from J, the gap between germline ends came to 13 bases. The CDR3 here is CASSPTVWETQYF. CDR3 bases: TGTGCCAGCAGCCCAACAGTTTGGGAGACCCAGTACTTC.

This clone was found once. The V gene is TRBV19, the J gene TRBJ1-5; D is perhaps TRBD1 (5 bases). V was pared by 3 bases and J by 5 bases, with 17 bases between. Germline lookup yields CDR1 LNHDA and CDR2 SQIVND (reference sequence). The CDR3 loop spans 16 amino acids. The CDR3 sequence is CASSIYAGMKDQPQHF. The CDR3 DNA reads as TGTGCCAGTAGTATTTATGCAGGGATGAAGGATCAGCCCCAGCATTTT.

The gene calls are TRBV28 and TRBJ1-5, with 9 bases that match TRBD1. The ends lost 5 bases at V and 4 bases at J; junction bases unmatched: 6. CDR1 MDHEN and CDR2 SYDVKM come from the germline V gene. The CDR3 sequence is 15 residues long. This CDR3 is CASSPTGTGNQPQHF. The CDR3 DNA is TGTGCCAGCAGTCCAACCGGGACAGGGAATCAGCCCCAGCATTTT.

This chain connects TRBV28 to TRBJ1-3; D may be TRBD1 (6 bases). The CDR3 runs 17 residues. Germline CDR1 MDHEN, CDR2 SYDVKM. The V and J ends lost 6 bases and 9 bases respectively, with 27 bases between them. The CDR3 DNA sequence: TGTGCCAGCAGCAGTTTCCTAGGGCAGAGGGGGATTGGCACCATATATTTT. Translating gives CASSSFLGQRGIGTIYF.

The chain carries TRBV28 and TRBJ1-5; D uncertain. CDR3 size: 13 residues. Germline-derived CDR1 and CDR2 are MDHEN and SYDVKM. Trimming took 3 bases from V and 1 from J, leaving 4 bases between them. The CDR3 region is CASSFGSNQPQHF. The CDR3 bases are TGTGCCAGCAGTTTTGGCAGCAATCAGCCCCAGCATTTT.

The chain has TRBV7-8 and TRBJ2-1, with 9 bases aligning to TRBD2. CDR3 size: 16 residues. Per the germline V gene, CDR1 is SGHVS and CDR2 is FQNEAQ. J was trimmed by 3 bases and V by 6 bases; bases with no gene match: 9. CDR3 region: CASRPSGASGYNEQFF. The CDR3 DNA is TGTGCCAGCAGACCTAGCGGGGCTAGCGGCTACAATGAGCAGTTCTTC.